This T cell receptor (beta chain) appears in the sequencing data of a study of technical replicates of blood from four donors. Assay used: immunoSEQ multiplex PCR; TCRdb lists only in-frame clones, some missing. The table lists 65,000 to 80,000 clones, approximately 95% of them singletons. The table lists this clone with a count of one. Looked up from germline, CDR1 is SGHTA and CDR2 is FQGNSA. There are 14 residues in the CDR3. V gave up 1 base and J gave up 5 bases; unmatched junction bases: 5. The chain combines TRBV7-2 with TRBJ2-7, with 7 bases fitting TRBD2. Sequences were obtained from T cells isolated from PBMCs. The sequence was obtained from a human donor in good health. Written as DNA, the CDR3 is TGTGCCAGCAGCTTAGGGGGGGGGTCCCACGAGCAGTACTTC. This encodes CASSLGGGSHEQYF.